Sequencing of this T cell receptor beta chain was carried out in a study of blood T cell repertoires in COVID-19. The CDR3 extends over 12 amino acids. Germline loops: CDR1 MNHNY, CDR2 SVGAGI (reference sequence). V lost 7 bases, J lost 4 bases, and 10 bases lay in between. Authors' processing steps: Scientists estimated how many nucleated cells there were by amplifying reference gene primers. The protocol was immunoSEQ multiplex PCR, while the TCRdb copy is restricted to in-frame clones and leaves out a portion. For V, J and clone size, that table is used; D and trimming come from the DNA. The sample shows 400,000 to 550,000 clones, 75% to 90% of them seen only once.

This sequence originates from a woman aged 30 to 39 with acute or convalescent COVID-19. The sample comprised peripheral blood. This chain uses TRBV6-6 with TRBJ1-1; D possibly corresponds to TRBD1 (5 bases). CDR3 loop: CASNPGFTEAFF. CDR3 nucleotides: TGTGCCAGCAATCCAGGGTTCACTGAAGCTTTCTTT.